The T cell receptor (beta chain) under discussion was sequenced for a study of T cell responses to AZD1222 COVID-19 vaccine. A single count supports this clone. Its specificity is unknown. Sequenced by immunoSEQ multiplex PCR; TCRdb stores in-frame clones only, minus some. This table holds 150,000 to 200,000 clones, 90% to 95% found once. Study-level points and caveats: At study baseline, merely five or six AZD1222 recipients were seropositive. Most donors were white British, females outnumbered males, and clonal diversity was possibly underestimated.

The starting material was peripheral blood, obtained on day 0 of AZD1222 vaccination. The source is an adult in good health.

This CDR3 is CASSVGRGITNEKLFF. CDR3 in DNA: TGTGCCAGCAGCGTAGGGAGGGGGATAACTAATGAAAAACTGTTTTTT. V is TRBV9 and J is TRBJ1-4; D might be TRBD1 (6 bases). Germline assignment: CDR1 SGDLS and CDR2 YYNGEE. This CDR3 is 16 amino acids long. V was pared by 0 bases and J by 1 base, with 10 bases between.